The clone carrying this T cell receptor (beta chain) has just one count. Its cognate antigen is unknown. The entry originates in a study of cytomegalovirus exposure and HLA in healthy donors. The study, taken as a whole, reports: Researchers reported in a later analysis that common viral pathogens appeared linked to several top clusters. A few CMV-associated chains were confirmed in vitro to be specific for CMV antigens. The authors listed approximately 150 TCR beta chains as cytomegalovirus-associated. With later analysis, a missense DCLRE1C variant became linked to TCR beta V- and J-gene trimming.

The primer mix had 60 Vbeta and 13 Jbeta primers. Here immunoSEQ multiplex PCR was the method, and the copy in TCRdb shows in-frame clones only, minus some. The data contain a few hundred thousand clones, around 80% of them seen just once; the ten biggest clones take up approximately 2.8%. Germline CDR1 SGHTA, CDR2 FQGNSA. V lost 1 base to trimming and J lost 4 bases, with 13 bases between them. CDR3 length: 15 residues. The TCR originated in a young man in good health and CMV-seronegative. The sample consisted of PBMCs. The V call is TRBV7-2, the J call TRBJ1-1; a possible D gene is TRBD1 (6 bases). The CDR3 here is CASSLDSRGATEAFF. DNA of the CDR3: TGTGCCAGCAGCTTAGACTCCAGGGGAGCCACTGAAGCTTTCTTT.